This T cell receptor beta chain was found in a study of shared clonotypes between healthy human individuals. Whole-study context: CD4 naive and memory got three plates each, CD8 naive two, CD8 memory one. Findings and caveats of the study: Relative to their counterparts shared across all four donors, non-shared clonotypes exhibited diminished generation probabilities. Larger estimated richness was generally seen in naive subsets than in memory subsets.

TCRdb keeps only in-frame clones here, not all; method: immunoSEQ multiplex PCR. The sample lists some 2,000,000 clones; around 95% were seen once. The CDR3 has 15 amino acids. Per the germline V gene, CDR1 is MNHEY and CDR2 is SVGAGI. Between the trimmed V and J ends, which lost 5 bases and 1 base, there was a span of 15 bases. Comment on this clone: The antigen remains unidentified.

This sequence originates from a man in his late teens or twenties in good health. Material for sequencing was naive CD4+ T cells sorted from blood. Subset in this sample: CD45RA+ positively selected. The chain couples TRBV6-5 to TRBJ2-7; D is tentatively TRBD1 or TRBD2 (5 bases each). The CDR3 region is CASSTPGRKSYEQYF. For the CDR3, the DNA is TGTGCCAGCAGTACCCCGGGACGGAAGTCCTACGAGCAGTACTTC.